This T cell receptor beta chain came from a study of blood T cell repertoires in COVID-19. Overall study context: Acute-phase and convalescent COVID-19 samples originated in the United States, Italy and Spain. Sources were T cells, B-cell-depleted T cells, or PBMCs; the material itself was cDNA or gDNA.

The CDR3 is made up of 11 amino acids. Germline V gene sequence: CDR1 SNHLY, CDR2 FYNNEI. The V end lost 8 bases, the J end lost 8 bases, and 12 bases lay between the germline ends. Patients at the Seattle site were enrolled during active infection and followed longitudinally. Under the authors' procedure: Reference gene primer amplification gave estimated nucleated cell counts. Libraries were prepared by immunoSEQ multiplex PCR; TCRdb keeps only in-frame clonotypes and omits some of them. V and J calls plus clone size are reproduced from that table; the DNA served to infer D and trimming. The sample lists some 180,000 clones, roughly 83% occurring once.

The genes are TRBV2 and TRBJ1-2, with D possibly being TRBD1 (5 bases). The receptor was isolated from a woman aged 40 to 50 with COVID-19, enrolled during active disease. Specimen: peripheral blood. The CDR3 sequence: CASGDFGGYTF. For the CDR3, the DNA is TGTGCCAGCGGGGACTTTGGGGGCTACACCTTC.